Below are 15 T cell receptor beta chains sequenced from a single sample in a study of OX40 agonist ivuxolimab in advanced cancers. Generated by immunoSEQ multiplex PCR, the TCRdb table keeps only in-frame clones and is missing some. The sample includes 95,000 to 150,000 clones, 80% to 95% of them seen just once. The sample consisted of CD4+ or CD8+ T cells sorted from blood, taken in a trial of the OX40 agonist ivuxolimab. The receptors were sampled from an adult with an advanced solid tumor such as melanoma, head and neck, liver or kidney cancer.

The chain has TRBV28 and TRBJ1-1, with no clear D. The germline gives CDR1 MDHEN, CDR2 SYDVKM. This CDR3 is built from 13 residues. The V and J ends lost 7 bases and 3 bases respectively, with 12 bases between them. This chain's CDR3 is CASILMWDTEAFF. For the CDR3, the DNA is TGTGCCAGCATCCTAATGTGGGACACTGAAGCTTTCTTT.

The chain recombines TRBV11-2 with TRBJ2-7; TRBD1 matches 8 bases. CDR1 and CDR2 (germline): SGHAT, FQNNGV. This CDR3 is 15 amino acids long. With V trimmed by 7 bases and J by 5 bases, 13 bases remained unmatched. CDR3 sequence (DNA): TGTGCCAGCACCTACACGACAGGGGCTCTCCACGAGCAGTACTTC. It translates to CASTYTTGALHEQYF.

The V and J genes are TRBV25-1 and TRBJ2-1; 7 nucleotides align to TRBD1. CDR1 and CDR2 (germline): MGHDK, SYGVNS. The CDR3 contains 14 residues. Trimming took 6 bases from V and 8 from J; bases not matched to a gene: 10. CDR3 residues: CASSRDSRFYEQFF. The DNA of the CDR3 is TGTGCCAGCAGCCGGGACAGTAGATTCTATGAGCAGTTCTTC.

The chain couples TRBV27 to TRBJ1-5; D uncertain. The CDR3 extends over 15 amino acids. The germline gives CDR1 MNHEY, CDR2 SMNVEV (reference sequence). V lost 5 bases and J 0 bases, leaving 11 bases between the germline ends. The CDR3 nucleotides read TGTGCCAGCAGTGATAGCTCATATAGCAATCAGCCCCAGCATTTT. Amino acid sequence: CASSDSSYSNQPQHF.

This chain connects TRBV6-1 to TRBJ1-3; D uncertain. The CDR3 runs to 15 residues. Germline V CDR1 and CDR2: MNHNS, SASEGT. Trimming shortened V by 8 bases and J by 1 base, and 15 bases separated the two germline ends. The CDR3 DNA sequence: TGTGCCAGCCGTAGTGAGGGAGGATCTGGAAACACCATATATTTT. It specifies CASRSEGGSGNTIYF.

A few counts support this clone. The chain carries TRBV10-3 and TRBJ1-5; D is undetermined. This CDR3 spans 11 amino acids. Germline values: CDR1 ENHRY, CDR2 SYGVKD. Between the trimmed V and J ends, which lost 3 bases and 7 bases, there was a span of 4 bases. The CDR3 reads CAISEWQPQHF. CDR3 DNA: TGTGCCATCAGTGAATGGCAGCCCCAGCATTTT.

This CDR3 is CASSATTVGLGETQYF. In nucleotides, the CDR3 is TGTGCCAGCAGCGCAACGACAGTGGGCTTGGGAGAGACCCAGTACTTC. The chain recombines TRBV9 with TRBJ2-5, with a weak D call TRBD1 (5 bases). This CDR3 region has 16 residues. Germline CDR1 and CDR2: SGDLS and YYNGEE. V was cut by 3 bases and J by 4 bases, with 19 bases left in between.

In its sample, this clone was seen a few times. The rearrangement joins TRBV7-8 to TRBJ2-7; D ambiguous. V gave up 3 bases and J gave up 3 bases, with 9 bases separating them. The germline gives CDR1 SGHVS, CDR2 FQNEAQ. The CDR3 is 13 amino acids. The chain's CDR3 is CASSLGLIYEQYF. CDR3 in DNA: TGTGCCAGCAGCTTGGGCCTCATCTACGAGCAGTACTTC.

CDR3 loop: CASSEVGGRGTYEQYF. The CDR3 DNA is TGTGCCAGCAGTGAAGTGGGCGGGAGGGGCACCTACGAGCAGTACTTC. The chain is built from TRBV2 and TRBJ2-7; 9 bases match TRBD2. CDR3 length equals 16 residues. The germline CDR1 and CDR2 sequences are SNHLY and FYNNEI. The trim removed 1 base at V and 2 bases at J, leaving 6 bases unmatched.

The CDR3 is CASSPLQGYTTSGNTIYF. DNA of the CDR3: TGTGCCAGCTCACCACTGCAAGGGTATACAACTTCTGGAAACACCATATATTTT. The chain uses TRBV18 and TRBJ1-3; no clear D. The CDR3 extends over 18 amino acids. CDR1 and CDR2 (germline): KGHSH, LQKENI. The V and J ends lost 1 base and 1 base respectively, with 17 bases between them. The entire variable domain, with the rest obtained from reference TRBV18 and TRBJ1-3, is as follows: NAGVMQNPRHLVRRRGQEARLRCSPMKGHSHVYWYRQLPEEGLKFMVYLQKENIIDESGMPKERFSAEFPKEGPSILRIQQVVRGDSAAYFCASSPLQGYTTSGNTIYFGEGSWLTVV.

V usage is TRBV7-9 and J usage is TRBJ2-1, with D perhaps matching TRBD2 (6 bases). The CDR3 contains 14 residues. CDR1 and CDR2 (germline): SEHNR, FQNEAQ (reference sequence). V lost 4 bases to trimming and J lost 4 bases, with 11 bases between them. The CDR3 DNA follows: TGTGCCAGCAGCTCTCGGGGGTCATACAATGAGCAGTTCTTC. Encoded protein: CASSSRGSYNEQFF.

The genes are TRBV5-1 and TRBJ2-2; D is unclear. V shed 0 bases and J shed 4 bases, with 10 bases lying between them. This CDR3 is 15 amino acids long. The germline CDR1 and CDR2 sequences are SGHRS and YFSETQ. The CDR3 loop is CASSLVGPGTGELFF. The CDR3 nucleotides are TGCGCCAGCAGCTTGGTTGGGCCCGGCACCGGGGAGCTGTTTTTT.

This chain joins TRBV7-9 and TRBJ1-4; 9 bases fit TRBD1. Germline values: CDR1 SEHNR, CDR2 FQNEAQ (reference sequence). The CDR3 runs 19 residues. With 4 bases clipped from V and 0 bases from J, the junction kept 12 bases outside the gene matches. CDR3 region: CASSSLTGGQVATNEKLFF. The CDR3 bases are TGTGCCAGCAGCTCGCTAACAGGGGGCCAAGTTGCAACTAATGAAAAACTGTTTTTT.

This rearrangement joins TRBV7-9 to TRBJ1-2; TRBD1 agrees at 9 bases. Germline CDR1 is SEHNR and CDR2 is FQNEAQ (reference sequence). Losses at the gene ends were 4 bases for V and 8 bases for J; bases not matched to a gene: 11. There are 15 residues in the CDR3. The CDR3 DNA follows: TGTGCCAGCAGCTCCACAGCCGGGACAGGGAACGGCTACACCTTC. As protein: CASSSTAGTGNGYTF.

This chain uses TRBV5-1 with TRBJ2-3; 13 nucleotides line up with TRBD2. Germline-derived CDR1 and CDR2 are SGHRS and YFSETQ. V lost 4 bases and J lost 1; bases outside the gene matches: 3. This CDR3 has 16 amino acids. CDR3 DNA sequence: TGCGCCAGCAGCCCCGGACTAGCGGGGGGCACAGATACGCAGTATTTT. This codes for CASSPGLAGGTDTQYF.